This T cell receptor beta chain was identified in a study of blood T cells in healthy people across ages. Each donor had roughly 10 milliliters of peripheral blood drawn. The use of a sample-barcoded 5' primer and a J-beta primer mix characterized a second PCR of about 7 to 12 cycles. No fewer than 2.5 million CDR3-containing paired-end reads came from each sample. TCRdb re-called the 5' RACE reads through MiXCR, storing one row per CDR3 protein. The data hold 540,000 or so distinct CDR3 sequences, with approximately 25% observed a single time. V lost 8 bases to trimming and J lost 2 bases; unmatched junction nucleotides: 11. The V gene's germline CDR1 is MNHEY and CDR2 SMNVEV (reference sequence). This CDR3 is built from 18 residues. This sample was shared with a second study, whose subject was T cells of mothers and their children.

Material: blood. The chain employs TRBV27 and TRBJ2-6; TRBD1 aligns across 11 bases. The clonotype was recovered from a boy aged 5-17 years in good health. The chain's CDR3 is CASRNLGQGVAGANVLTF. CDR3 in DNA: TGTGCCAGCCGAAACCTGGGACAGGGGGTCGCTGGGGCCAACGTCCTGACTTTC.